The 27 T cell receptor beta chains below come from one sample, sequenced in a study of cytomegalovirus exposure and HLA in healthy donors. PCR was performed using 60 Vbeta and 13 Jbeta primers. TCRdb keeps only in-frame clones here, not all; method: immunoSEQ multiplex PCR. The table has about 140,000 clones, 77% seen once. Specimen: PBMCs. Every receptor here comes from a female donor in good health and CMV-seronegative.

This clone was seen more than once but under ten times. The chain carries TRBV20-1 and TRBJ1-1; no definite D call. Germline assignment: CDR1 DFQATT and CDR2 SNEGSKA (reference sequence). CDR3 size: 10 residues. Trimming took off 3 bases at V and 6 bases at J, with 5 bases between the two ends. CDR3 residues: CSASLPEAFF. In DNA, the CDR3 is TGCAGTGCTAGTCTCCCTGAAGCTTTCTTT.

This clone appeared a single time. The chain uses TRBV13 and TRBJ1-2; D remains ambiguous. The CDR3 sequence is 15 residues long. With 2 bases removed from V and 6 bases from J, the gap between germline ends came to 16 bases. Looked up from germline, CDR1 is PRHDT and CDR2 is FYEKMQ (reference sequence). The CDR3 is CASSLNPTALDGYTF. The CDR3 bases are TGTGCCAGCAGCTTAAACCCGACGGCCCTAGATGGCTACACCTTC.

The chain carries TRBV5-1 and TRBJ2-7; TRBD1 is a possible D gene (6 bases). Trimming took off 2 bases at V and 7 bases at J, with 19 bases between the two ends. Per the germline V gene, CDR1 is SGHRS and CDR2 is YFSETQ. This CDR3 region has 15 residues. CDR3 DNA: TGCGCCAGCAGCTTATGGGACACCGGCTCTAGTGAGCAGTACTTC. Translating it yields CASSLWDTGSSEQYF.

This chain links TRBV6-1 with TRBJ1-6, with D possibly being TRBD1 (5 bases). The CDR3 has 14 amino acids. In germline, CDR1 is MNHNS, CDR2 SASEGT. The ends were cut back, 3 bases at V and 7 bases at J, with 10 bases in the middle. The CDR3 DNA follows: TGTGCCAGCAGTGAGGGGGGGTACAATTCACCCCTCCACTTT. Amino acid sequence: CASSEGGYNSPLHF.

The J gene is TRBJ1-3, the V gene TRBV19; 7 nucleotides line up with TRBD1. J was trimmed by 16 bases and V by 7 bases; bases with no gene match: 25. The germline V gene has CDR1 LNHDA and CDR2 SQIVND (reference sequence). CDR3 length equals 16 residues. The DNA of the CDR3 is TGTGCCAGTAATCTCCTGGGCGAGGGGGCTCTCGGTCCATTGTATTTT. The encoded protein is CASNLLGEGALGPLYF.

With respect to this clone: The germline gene is not matched at one end of the junction; a read error may be the cause. The gene calls are TRBV7-9 and TRBJ2-2, with D unresolved. CDR1 and CDR2 from the germline V gene are SEHNR and FQNEAQ (reference sequence). The CDR3 spans 12 residues. CDR3 in DNA: TGTTCCAGCAGCTTCAGTACCGGGGAGCTGTTTTTT. It specifies CSSSFSTGELFF.

The rearrangement uses TRBV5-4 and TRBJ1-1; TRBD1 matches 8 bases. Losses at the gene ends were 5 bases for V and 4 bases for J; bases not matched to a gene: 13. Looked up from germline, CDR1 is SGHNT and CDR2 is YYREEE (reference sequence). The CDR3 has 16 amino acids. CDR3 DNA sequence: TGTGCCAGCAGGATCGACAGGGGCCCTAGGGGCACTGAAGCTTTCTTT. It yields the protein CASRIDRGPRGTEAFF.

This chain links TRBV7-3 with TRBJ2-7, with 8 bases lining up with TRBD2. The V segment lost 4 bases and the J segment 4 bases; nucleotides outside the gene matches: 12. This CDR3 region has 16 residues. In germline, CDR1 is SGHTA, CDR2 FQGTGA. CDR3 in DNA: TGTGCCAGCAGCTCCCCTGAGCGGGAGCTCTCGTACGAGCAGTACTTC. Translating it yields CASSSPERELSYEQYF. Full variable domain (rest looked up from reference TRBV7-3 and TRBJ2-7): GAGVSQTPSNKVTEKGKYVELRCDPISGHTALYWYRQSLGQGPEFLIYFQGTGAADDSGLPNDRFFAVRPEGSVSTLKIQRTERGDSAVYLCASSSPERELSYEQYFGPGTRLTVT.

This rearrangement joins TRBV5-1 to TRBJ2-3; 12 bases align to TRBD1. The CDR3 runs 17 residues. Germline V gives CDR1 SGHRS, CDR2 YFSETQ. The trim removed 2 bases at V and 3 bases at J, leaving 7 bases unmatched. DNA of the CDR3: TGCGCCAGCAGCTTTCCGGGACAGGGGGCGATAACAGATACGCAGTATTTT. Its translation is CASSFPGQGAITDTQYF. Combining the CDR3 with reference TRBV5-1 and TRBJ2-3 gives the whole variable domain KAGVTQTPRYLIKTRGQQVTLSCSPISGHRSVSWYQQTPGQGLQFLFEYFSETQRNKGNFPGRFSGRQFSNSRSEMNVSTLELGDSALYLCASSFPGQGAITDTQYFGPGTRLTVL.

The chain is built from TRBV10-3 and TRBJ2-7; 10 positions match TRBD2. The junction had 3 bases not matched to a gene; V was cut back by 3 bases and J by 1 base. This CDR3 has 15 amino acids. Germline assignment: CDR1 ENHRY and CDR2 SYGVKD. Here the CDR3 DNA reads TGTGCCATCAGTGATACTAGCGGGACGTCCTACGAGCAGTACTTC. It codes for CAISDTSGTSYEQYF.

The table lists this clone with a few counts. The rearrangement links TRBV6-5 to TRBJ2-2; a possible D gene is TRBD1 (6 bases). With 6 bases removed from V and 4 bases from J, the gap between germline ends came to 15 bases. CDR1 MNHEY and CDR2 SVGAGI come from the germline V gene. The CDR3 has 15 residues. The CDR3 bases are TGTGCCAGCAGCCCCCGGACAGTAGGCACCGGGGAGCTGTTTTTT. It yields the protein CASSPRTVGTGELFF.

The chain links TRBV18 to TRBJ2-5; D might be TRBD1 (5 bases). The CDR3 has 14 amino acids. CDR1 is KGHSH, CDR2 LQKENI, per germline. V lost 3 bases, J lost 5 bases, and 13 bases lay in between. CDR3 amino acids: CASSPAGSPETQYF. CDR3 DNA sequence: TGTGCCAGCTCACCCGCAGGGTCTCCGGAGACCCAGTACTTC.

The chain joins TRBV5-1 to TRBJ1-1; unclear D gene. The V gene lost 0 bases and the J gene lost 3 bases, with 9 bases spanning the gap. Germline lookup yields CDR1 SGHRS and CDR2 YFSETQ. CDR3 size: 14 residues. This chain's CDR3 is CASSLGGLDTEAFF. The CDR3 DNA is TGCGCCAGCAGCTTGGGCGGGTTGGACACTGAAGCTTTCTTT.

This clone occurred a few times. The J gene is TRBJ1-5, the V gene TRBV7-6, with D possibly matching TRBD1 (6 bases). V was shortened by 5 bases and J by 5 bases, with 19 bases between the two germline ends. Looked up from germline, CDR1 is SGHVS and CDR2 is FNYEAQ. The CDR3 spans 16 residues. The CDR3 bases are TGTGCCAGCAGCCCTATAAACAGGGAAGGAGATCAGCCCCAGCATTTT. Translating gives CASSPINREGDQPQHF.

The chain combines TRBV27 with TRBJ1-5; D is unclear. Germline V gene data show CDR1 as MNHEY and CDR2 as SMNVEV (reference sequence). The CDR3 extends over 14 amino acids. With 5 bases removed from V and 6 bases from J, the gap between germline ends came to 14 bases. The CDR3 DNA reads as TGTGCCAGCAGTCCCTCGAGAGGGCGTCAGCCCCAGCATTTT. Amino acids: CASSPSRGRQPQHF.

The rearrangement links TRBV29-1 to TRBJ2-3; tentative D call: TRBD2 (6 bases). V lost 3 bases and J lost 2, with 9 bases in between. The CDR3 length is 13 residues. Germline V lookup: CDR1 SQVTM, CDR2 ANQGSEA. Written as DNA, the CDR3 is TGCAGCGTTGAGGGGAGGTTCACAGATACGCAGTATTTT. Amino acids: CSVEGRFTDTQYF.

The rearrangement uses TRBV4-1 and TRBJ2-5, with D perhaps TRBD2 (6 bases). Looked up from germline, CDR1 is MGHRA and CDR2 is YSYEKL. The ends were cut back, 6 bases at V and 5 bases at J, with 16 bases in the middle. CDR3 length: 14 amino acids. CDR3 in amino acids: CASSSLTGVETQYF. The CDR3 DNA is TGCGCCAGCAGTTCGCTGACGGGAGTGGAGACCCAGTACTTC.

The V call is TRBV9, the J call TRBJ1-5; D remains unclear. Germline CDR1 reads SGDLS; CDR2 reads YYNGEE. V was pared by 4 bases and J by 0 bases, with 11 bases between. The CDR3 runs 15 residues. The CDR3 DNA is TGTGCCAGCAGCCAAGGGAGGGATAGCAATCAGCCCCAGCATTTT. It translates to CASSQGRDSNQPQHF.

V gene TRBV5-1 combines with J gene TRBJ2-5; 10 nucleotides align to TRBD2. This CDR3 has 17 amino acids. The germline V gene encodes CDR1 SGHRS and CDR2 YFSETQ. Germline trimming cut 0 bases from V and 1 base from J; bases unmatched to any gene: 6. The CDR3 region has the DNA TGCGCCAGCAGCTTGGTCCCGACTAGCGGGTCCCAAGAGACCCAGTACTTC. It encodes CASSLVPTSGSQETQYF.

A few counts support this clone. The chain has TRBV6-1 and TRBJ1-5, with D possibly TRBD1 on 5 matching bases. Germline CDR1 MNHNS, CDR2 SASEGT. V lost 0 bases to trimming and J lost 2 bases, with 8 bases between them. The CDR3 totals 15 residues. The CDR3 DNA reads as TGTGCCAGCAGTGAAGCCCCAGGGCGCAATCAGCCCCAGCATTTT. Protein sequence: CASSEAPGRNQPQHF.

The rearrangement uses TRBV15 and TRBJ2-3, with TRBD2 identical over 9 bases. CDR3 length: 15 residues. Trimming cost V 1 base and J 10 bases; bases outside gene matches: 9. CDR1 is LNHNV and CDR2 is YYDKDF in the germline V gene (reference sequence). CDR3 in amino acids: CATSRVSGRRHAQYF. The CDR3, as DNA: TGTGCCACCAGCAGAGTTAGCGGGAGACGTCACGCGCAGTATTTT.

The V and J genes are TRBV5-4 and TRBJ2-1, with TRBD2 matching 9 bases. J was trimmed by 9 bases and V by 2 bases; bases with no gene match: 9. The CDR3 consists of 15 residues. Germline-derived CDR1 and CDR2 are SGHNT and YYREEE (reference sequence). The CDR3 sequence is CASSLGGGGAGEQFF. CDR3 DNA: TGTGCCAGCAGCTTAGGGGGCGGGGGGGCTGGTGAGCAGTTCTTC.

The genes are TRBV9 and TRBJ2-1, with D maybe TRBD1 (6 bases). V was pared by 0 bases and J by 1 base, with 14 bases between. The germline V gene has CDR1 SGDLS and CDR2 YYNGEE. The CDR3 has 17 amino acids. CDR3 DNA sequence: TGTGCCAGCAGCGTAGCTATGGGTGGACAGTCCTACAATGAGCAGTTCTTC. It encodes CASSVAMGGQSYNEQFF. Using reference TRBV9 and TRBJ2-1 for the parts outside the CDR3, the full variable domain is DSGVTQTPKHLITATGQRVTLRCSPRSGDLSVYWYQQSLDQGLQFLIQYYNGEERAKGNILERFSAQQFPDLHSELNLSSLELGDSALYFCASSVAMGGQSYNEQFFGPGTRLTVL.

This clone showed up just a few times. The chain is built from TRBV6-1 and TRBJ2-3; 9 bases map to TRBD2. Germline V gives CDR1 MNHNS, CDR2 SASEGT. Trimming took 3 bases from V and 3 from J; bases not matched to a gene: 4. This CDR3 contains 15 residues. The CDR3 protein is CASSDSSGATDTQYF. CDR3 in DNA: TGTGCCAGCAGTGATTCTAGCGGGGCGACAGATACGCAGTATTTT.

The gene calls are TRBV6-5 and TRBJ2-1; a possible D gene is TRBD2 (5 bases). V dropped 7 bases and J dropped 8 bases, with 21 bases sitting between them. Germline assignment: CDR1 MNHEY and CDR2 SVGAGI. This CDR3 region has 15 residues. The CDR3 reads CASNLANARTDEQFF. The CDR3 DNA reads as TGTGCCAGCAATTTAGCGAACGCTCGCACGGATGAGCAGTTCTTC.

There are a few counts of this clone. The rearrangement links TRBV27 to TRBJ1-5; tentatively, D is TRBD1 (5 bases). The V gene's germline CDR1 is MNHEY and CDR2 SMNVEV (reference sequence). Between the trimmed V and J ends, which lost 3 bases and 9 bases, there was a span of 12 bases. The CDR3 runs 13 residues. The CDR3 DNA follows: TGTGCCAGCAGTTTCGGGGGAGGAAGGCCCCAGCATTTT. It encodes CASSFGGGRPQHF.

The chain uses TRBV5-1 and TRBJ2-7, with TRBD1 identical over 7 bases. The trim removed 2 bases at V and 3 bases at J, leaving 5 bases unmatched. CDR3 length equals 14 residues. CDR1 is SGHRS, CDR2 YFSETQ, per germline. The CDR3 sequence: CASSLRQGSYEQYF. CDR3 coding DNA: TGCGCCAGCAGCTTAAGACAGGGAAGCTACGAGCAGTACTTC.